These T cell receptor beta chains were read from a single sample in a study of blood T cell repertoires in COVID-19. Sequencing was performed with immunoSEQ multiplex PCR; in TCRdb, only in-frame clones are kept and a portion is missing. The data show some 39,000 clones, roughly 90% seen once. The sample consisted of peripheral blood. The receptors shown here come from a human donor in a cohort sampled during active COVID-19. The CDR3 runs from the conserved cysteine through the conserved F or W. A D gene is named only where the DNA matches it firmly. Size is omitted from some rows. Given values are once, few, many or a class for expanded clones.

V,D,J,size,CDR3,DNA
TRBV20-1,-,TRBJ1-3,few,CSARSANTIYF,TGCAGTGCGAGAAGCGCAAACACCATATATTTT
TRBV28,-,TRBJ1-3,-,CASSFPSGTGNTIYF,TGTGCCAGCAGTTTCCCATCAGGGACTGGAAACACCATATATTTT
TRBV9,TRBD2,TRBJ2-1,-,CASSAGLGQYNEQFF,TGTGCCAGCAGCGCGGGACTAGGACAGTACAATGAGCAGTTCTTC
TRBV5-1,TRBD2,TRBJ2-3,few,CASSLLAGSSTDTQYF,TGCGCCAGCAGCCTACTAGCGGGGTCTAGCACAGATACGCAGTATTTT
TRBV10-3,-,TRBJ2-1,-,CAISEGPWREQFF,TGTGCCATCAGTGAAGGTCCCTGGCGGGAGCAGTTCTTC
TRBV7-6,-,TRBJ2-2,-,CASSLLSGPTGELFF,TGTGCCAGCAGCTTACTAAGCGGGCCCACCGGGGAGCTGTTTTTT
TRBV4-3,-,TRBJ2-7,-,CASSQGGRGLYEQYF,TGCGCCAGCAGCCAAGGCGGCAGGGGCCTTTACGAGCAGTACTTC
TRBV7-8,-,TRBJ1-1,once,CASSRSNRATEAFF,TGTGCCAGCAGTCGAAGCAATAGAGCCACTGAAGCTTTCTTT
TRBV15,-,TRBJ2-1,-,CATSRTGNNEQFF,TGTGCCACCAGCAGAACAGGGAACAATGAGCAGTTCTTC
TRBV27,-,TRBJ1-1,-,CASSPYTNVNTEAFF,TGTGCCAGCAGTCCCTATACGAATGTGAACACTGAAGCTTTCTTT
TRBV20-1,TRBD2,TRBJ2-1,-,CSASRTSGNEQFF,TGCAGTGCTAGTCGGACTAGCGGCAATGAGCAGTTCTTC
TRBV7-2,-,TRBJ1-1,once,CASSWDAGGTEAFF,TGTGCCAGCAGCTGGGACGCCGGGGGCACTGAAGCTTTCTTT
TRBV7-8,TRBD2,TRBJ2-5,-,CASSPGLAEGAQYF,TGTGCCAGCAGCCCCGGACTAGCCGAAGGGGCCCAGTACTTC
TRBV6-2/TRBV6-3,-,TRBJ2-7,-,CASSFSEESYEQYF,TGTGCCAGCAGTTTCTCTGAGGAAAGCTACGAGCAGTACTTC
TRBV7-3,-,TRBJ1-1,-,CASTSGGTEAFF,TGTGCCAGCACCAGTGGGGGGACTGAAGCTTTCTTT
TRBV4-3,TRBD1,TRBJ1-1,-,CASSQVGTGNTEAFF,TGCGCCAGCAGCCAAGTTGGGACAGGCAACACTGAAGCTTTCTTT
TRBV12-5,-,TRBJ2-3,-,CASGPGLFSTDTQYF,TGTGCTAGTGGCCCCGGACTGTTTAGCACAGATACGCAGTATTTT
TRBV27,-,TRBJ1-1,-,CASSDRGRAFF,TGTGCCAGCAGTGATAGGGGCCGAGCTTTCTTT
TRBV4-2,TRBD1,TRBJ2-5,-,CASSPGTGGRETQYF,TGTGCCAGCAGTCCCGGGACAGGGGGTCGGGAGACCCAGTACTTC
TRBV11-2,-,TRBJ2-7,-,CASSSDTLATEQYF,TGTGCCAGCAGCTCAGATACTCTAGCGACCGAGCAGTACTTC
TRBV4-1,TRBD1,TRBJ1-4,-,CASSQTMGQGYEKLFF,TGCGCCAGCAGCCAAACGATGGGACAGGGTTATGAAAAACTGTTTTTT
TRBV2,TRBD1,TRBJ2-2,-,CASSEPFSLQGDGELFF,TGTGCCAGCAGTGAACCTTTTTCTTTACAGGGGGACGGGGAGCTGTTTTTT